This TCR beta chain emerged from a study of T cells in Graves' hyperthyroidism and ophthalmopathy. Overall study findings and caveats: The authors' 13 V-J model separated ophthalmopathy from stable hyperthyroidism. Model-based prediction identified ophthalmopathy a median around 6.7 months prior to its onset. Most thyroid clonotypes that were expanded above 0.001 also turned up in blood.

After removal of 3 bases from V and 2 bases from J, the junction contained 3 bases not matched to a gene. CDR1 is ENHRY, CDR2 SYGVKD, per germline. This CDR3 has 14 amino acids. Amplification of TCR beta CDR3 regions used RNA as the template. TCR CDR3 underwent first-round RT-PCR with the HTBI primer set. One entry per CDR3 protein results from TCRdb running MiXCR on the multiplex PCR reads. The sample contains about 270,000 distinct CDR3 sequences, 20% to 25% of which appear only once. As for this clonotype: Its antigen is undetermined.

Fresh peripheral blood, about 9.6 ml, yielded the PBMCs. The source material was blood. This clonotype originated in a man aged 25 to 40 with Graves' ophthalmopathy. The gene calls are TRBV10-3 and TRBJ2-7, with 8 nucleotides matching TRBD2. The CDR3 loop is CAISDLAGAYEQYF. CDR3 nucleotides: TGTGCCATCAGTGACCTAGCGGGCGCCTACGAGCAGTACTTC.